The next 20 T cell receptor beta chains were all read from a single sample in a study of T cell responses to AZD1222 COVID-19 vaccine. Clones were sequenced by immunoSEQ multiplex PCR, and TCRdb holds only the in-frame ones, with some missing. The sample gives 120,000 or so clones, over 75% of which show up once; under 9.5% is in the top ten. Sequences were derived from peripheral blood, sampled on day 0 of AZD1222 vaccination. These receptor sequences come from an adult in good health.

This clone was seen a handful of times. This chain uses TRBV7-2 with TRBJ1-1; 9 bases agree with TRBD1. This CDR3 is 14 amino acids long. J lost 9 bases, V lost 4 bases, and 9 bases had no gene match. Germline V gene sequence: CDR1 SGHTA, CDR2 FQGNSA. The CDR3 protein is CASSSSRQGGQAFF. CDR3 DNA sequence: TGTGCCAGCAGCTCCAGCAGACAGGGGGGCCAAGCTTTCTTT.

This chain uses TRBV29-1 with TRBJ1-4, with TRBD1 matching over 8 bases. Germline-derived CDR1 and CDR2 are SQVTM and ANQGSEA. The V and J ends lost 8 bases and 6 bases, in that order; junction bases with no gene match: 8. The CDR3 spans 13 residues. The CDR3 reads CSFNRGVDEKLFF. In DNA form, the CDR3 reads TGCAGCTTCAACAGGGGGGTGGATGAAAAACTGTTTTTT.

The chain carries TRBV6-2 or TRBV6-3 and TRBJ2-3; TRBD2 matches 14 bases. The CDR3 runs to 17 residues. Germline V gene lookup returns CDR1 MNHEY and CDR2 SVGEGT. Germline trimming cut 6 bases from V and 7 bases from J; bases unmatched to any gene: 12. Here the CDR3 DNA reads TGTGCCAGCAGCCTTAGCGGACTAGCGGGGGGAAGGAATACGCAGTATTTT. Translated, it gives CASSLSGLAGGRNTQYF.

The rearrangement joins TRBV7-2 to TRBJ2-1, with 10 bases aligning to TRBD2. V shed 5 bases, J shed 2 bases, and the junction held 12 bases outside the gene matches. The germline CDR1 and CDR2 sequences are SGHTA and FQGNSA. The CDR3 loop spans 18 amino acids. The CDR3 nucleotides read TGTGCCAGCAGCCCCTCCCCCTTAGCGGGAGGTCCCTACAATGAGCAGTTCTTC. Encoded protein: CASSPSPLAGGPYNEQFF.

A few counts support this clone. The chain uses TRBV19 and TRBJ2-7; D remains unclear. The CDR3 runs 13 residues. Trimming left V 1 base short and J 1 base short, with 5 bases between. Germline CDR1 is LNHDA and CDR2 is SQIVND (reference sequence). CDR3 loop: CASSIASSYEQYF. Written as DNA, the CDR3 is TGTGCCAGTAGTATAGCCAGTTCCTACGAGCAGTACTTC.

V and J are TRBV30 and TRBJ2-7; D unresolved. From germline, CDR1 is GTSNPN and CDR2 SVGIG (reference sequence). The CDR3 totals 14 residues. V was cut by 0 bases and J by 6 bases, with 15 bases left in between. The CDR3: CAWSVAPRLGEQYF. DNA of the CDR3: TGTGCCTGGAGTGTAGCCCCCCGTTTGGGCGAGCAGTACTTC.

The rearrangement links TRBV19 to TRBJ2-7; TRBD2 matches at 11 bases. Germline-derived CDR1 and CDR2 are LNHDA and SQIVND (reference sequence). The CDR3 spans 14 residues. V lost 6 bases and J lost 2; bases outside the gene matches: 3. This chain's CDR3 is CASRGLAATYEQYF. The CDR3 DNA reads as TGTGCCAGTAGGGGACTAGCGGCGACCTACGAGCAGTACTTC. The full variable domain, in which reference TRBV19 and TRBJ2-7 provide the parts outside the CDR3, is DGGITQSPKYLFRKEGQNVTLSCEQNLNHDAMYWYRQDPGQGLRLIYYSQIVNDFQKGDIAEGYSVSREKKESFPLTVTSAQKNPTAFYLCASRGLAATYEQYFGPGTRLTVT.

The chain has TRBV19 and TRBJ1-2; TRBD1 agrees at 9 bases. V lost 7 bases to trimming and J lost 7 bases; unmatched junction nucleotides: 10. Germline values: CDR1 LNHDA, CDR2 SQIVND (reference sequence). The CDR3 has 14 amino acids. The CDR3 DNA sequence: TGTGCCAGTAACCCGGACAGGGGCCCCCTTGGCTACACCTTC. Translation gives CASNPDRGPLGYTF. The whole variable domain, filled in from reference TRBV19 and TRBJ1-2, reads DGGITQSPKYLFRKEGQNVTLSCEQNLNHDAMYWYRQDPGQGLRLIYYSQIVNDFQKGDIAEGYSVSREKKESFPLTVTSAQKNPTAFYLCASNPDRGPLGYTFGSGTRLTVV.

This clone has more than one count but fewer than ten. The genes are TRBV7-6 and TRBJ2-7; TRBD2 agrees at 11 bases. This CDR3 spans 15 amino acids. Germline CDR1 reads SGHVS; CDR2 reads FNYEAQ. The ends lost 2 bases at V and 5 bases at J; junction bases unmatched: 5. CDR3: CASSLIAGGPDEQYF. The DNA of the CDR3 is TGTGCCAGCAGCTTAATAGCGGGGGGGCCCGACGAGCAGTACTTC.

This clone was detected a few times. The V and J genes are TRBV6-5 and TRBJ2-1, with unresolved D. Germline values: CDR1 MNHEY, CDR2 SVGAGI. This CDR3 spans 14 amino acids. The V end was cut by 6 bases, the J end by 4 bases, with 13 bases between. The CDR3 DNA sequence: TGTGCCAGCAGAACAGCTTTGTTATACAATGAGCAGTTCTTC. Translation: CASRTALLYNEQFF.

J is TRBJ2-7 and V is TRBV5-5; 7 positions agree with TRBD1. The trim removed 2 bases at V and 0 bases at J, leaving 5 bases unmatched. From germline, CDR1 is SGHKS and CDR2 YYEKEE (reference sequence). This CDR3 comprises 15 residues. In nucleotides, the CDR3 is TGTGCCAGCAGCTTTTCGGGACAGATCTCCTACGAGCAGTACTTC. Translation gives CASSFSGQISYEQYF.

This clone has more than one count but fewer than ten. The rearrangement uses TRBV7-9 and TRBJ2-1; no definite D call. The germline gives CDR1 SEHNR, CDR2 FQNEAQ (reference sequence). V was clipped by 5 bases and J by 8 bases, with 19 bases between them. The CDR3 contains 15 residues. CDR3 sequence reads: CASSRRNFAGDEQFF. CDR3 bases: TGTGCCAGCAGCCGACGGAACTTCGCCGGCGATGAGCAGTTCTTC.

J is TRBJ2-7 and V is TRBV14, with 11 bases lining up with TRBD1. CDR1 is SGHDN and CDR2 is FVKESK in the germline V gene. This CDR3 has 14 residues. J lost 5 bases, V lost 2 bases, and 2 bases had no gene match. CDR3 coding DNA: TGTGCCAGCAGCCAACGGACAGGGGGCAACGAGCAGTACTTC. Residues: CASSQRTGGNEQYF.

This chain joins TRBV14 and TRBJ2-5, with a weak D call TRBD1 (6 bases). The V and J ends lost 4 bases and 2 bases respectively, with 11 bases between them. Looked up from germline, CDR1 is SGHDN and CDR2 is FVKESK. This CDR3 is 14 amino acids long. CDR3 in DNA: TGTGCCAGCAGCCTACAGGGAAGTCAAGAGACCCAGTACTTC. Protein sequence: CASSLQGSQETQYF.

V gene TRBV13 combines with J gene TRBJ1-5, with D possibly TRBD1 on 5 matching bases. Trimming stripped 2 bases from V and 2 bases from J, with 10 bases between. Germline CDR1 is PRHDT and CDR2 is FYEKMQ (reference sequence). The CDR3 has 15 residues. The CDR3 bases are TGTGCCAGCAGCTTACGTAGGGGAGGCAATCAGCCCCAGCATTTT. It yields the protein CASSLRRGGNQPQHF.

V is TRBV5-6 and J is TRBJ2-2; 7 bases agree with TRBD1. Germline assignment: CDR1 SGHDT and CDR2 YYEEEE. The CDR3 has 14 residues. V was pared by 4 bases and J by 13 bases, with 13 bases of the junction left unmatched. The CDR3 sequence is CASSADRPTRRLFF. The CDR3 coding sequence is TGTGCCAGCAGCGCGGACAGGCCAACACGGAGGCTGTTTTTT.

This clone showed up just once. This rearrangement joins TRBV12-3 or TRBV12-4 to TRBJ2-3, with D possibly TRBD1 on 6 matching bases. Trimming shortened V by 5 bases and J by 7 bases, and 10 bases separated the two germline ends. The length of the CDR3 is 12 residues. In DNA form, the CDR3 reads TGTGCCAGCAGTACTACAGGGAATACGCAGTATTTT. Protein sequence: CASSTTGNTQYF.

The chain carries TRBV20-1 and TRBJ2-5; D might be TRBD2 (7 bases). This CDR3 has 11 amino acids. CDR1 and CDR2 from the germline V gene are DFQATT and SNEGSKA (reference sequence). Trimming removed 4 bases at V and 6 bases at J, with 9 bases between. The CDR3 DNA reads TGCAGTGCTAAGGGGGGGAAGACCCAGTACTTC. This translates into CSAKGGKTQYF.

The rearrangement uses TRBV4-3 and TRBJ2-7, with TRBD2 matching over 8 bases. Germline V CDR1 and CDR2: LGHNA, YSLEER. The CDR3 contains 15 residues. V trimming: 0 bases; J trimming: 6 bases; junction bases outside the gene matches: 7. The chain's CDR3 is CASSQDSGTRGEQYF. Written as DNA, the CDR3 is TGCGCCAGCAGCCAAGACTCCGGGACTAGGGGCGAGCAGTACTTC.

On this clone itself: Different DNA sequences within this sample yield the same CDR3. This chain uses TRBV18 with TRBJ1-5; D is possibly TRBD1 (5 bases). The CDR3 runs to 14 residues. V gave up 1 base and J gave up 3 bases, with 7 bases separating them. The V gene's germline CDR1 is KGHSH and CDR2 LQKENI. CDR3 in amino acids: CASSPRRDNQPQHF. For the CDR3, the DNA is TGTGCCAGCTCACCACGCAGGGACAATCAGCCCCAGCATTTT.